The clone carrying this T cell receptor (beta chain) was recorded a few times. Antigen specificity is unknown. At one boundary the junction diverges from the germline segment, which might be a read error. This specimen comes from a study of beta chain features in type 1 diabetes. Overall study findings and caveats: A moderate, significant TCRB CDR3 shortening appeared in type 1 diabetes across four CD4+ subsets.

The CDR3 has 15 amino acids. CDR1 is MDHEN, CDR2 SYDVKM, per germline. Since all of the isolated RNA was reverse transcribed, expressed TCRB transcripts were what got sequenced. Using immunoSEQ multiplex PCR, the repertoire was profiled, and TCRdb retains in-frame clones only, with some absent. The sample shows roughly 300,000 clones, 13% to 15% of them seen only once. The chain recombines TRBV28 with TRBJ2-3; the match to TRBD2 covers 7 bases. The material sequenced was naive CD4+ T cells from blood. The sequence derives from a man aged 25-40 years with type 1 diabetes. The CDR3 sequence is CASSLWGGSTDTQYF. DNA of the CDR3: TGTGCCAGCAGTCTATGGGGGGGATCCACAGATACGCAGTATTTT.